A single sample gave rise to the 10 T cell receptor beta chains below, sequenced in a study of vaccination effects on CD4 cells after COVID-19. With the ViraFEST assay, the study expanded antigen-specific CD4+ T cells using viral peptide pools, then sequenced them. The culture ran for roughly ten days before CD4+ T cells were isolated. Having tested negative for nucleocapsid antibodies, the vaccine recipients showed no prior SARS-CoV-2 infection. The repertoire was sequenced with immunoSEQ multiplex PCR; TCRdb's copy has only in-frame clones and lacks some. The sample records tens of thousands of clones, 70% being singletons. These receptors' targets are unknown. The sample here was CD4+ T cells from PBMCs cultured with HCoV-OC43 spike peptides, taken before COVID-19 vaccination. Subset indicated: HCoV-OC43 spike overlapping peptide pool stimulation. All receptors come from a human donor who received a COVID-19 vaccine.

V gene TRBV4-1 combines with J gene TRBJ1-4, with D unclear. This CDR3 is 15 amino acids long. V lost 3 bases and J 4 bases, leaving 12 bases between the germline ends. Germline V CDR1 and CDR2: MGHRA, YSYEKL. CDR3 sequence reads: CASSQEVAVNEKLFF. CDR3 nucleotide sequence: TGCGCCAGCAGCCAGGAAGTAGCAGTTAATGAAAAACTGTTTTTT.

The chain is built from TRBV30 and TRBJ1-6, with D unresolved. The length of the CDR3 is 13 residues. In germline, CDR1 is GTSNPN, CDR2 SVGIG (reference sequence). V lost 4 bases and J lost 6, with 10 bases in between. CDR3 residues: CAWTPGLNSPLHF. The CDR3 region has the DNA TGTGCCTGGACCCCTGGGCTTAATTCACCCCTCCACTTT.

V is TRBV5-1 and J is TRBJ2-3, with a weak D call TRBD2 (6 bases). The CDR3 contains 14 residues. Trimming cost V 7 bases and J 2 bases, with 14 bases left between them. Germline assignment: CDR1 SGHRS and CDR2 YFSETQ. The CDR3 nucleotides are TGCGCCAGCTTCTTCGCGGGATCCACAGATACGCAGTATTTT. This sequence encodes CASFFAGSTDTQYF.

The gene calls are TRBV7-9 and TRBJ1-3; unclear D gene. V dropped 5 bases and J dropped 0 bases, with 8 bases sitting between them. The CDR3 runs 14 residues. Germline V gene data show CDR1 as SEHNR and CDR2 as FQNEAQ (reference sequence). This chain's CDR3 is CASSIGFSGNTIYF. In nucleotides, the CDR3 is TGTGCCAGCAGCATCGGGTTCTCTGGAAACACCATATATTTT.

This clone has a handful of counts. The chain employs TRBV4-1 and TRBJ1-1, with a weak D call TRBD1 (6 bases). V dropped 4 bases and J dropped 1 base, with 16 bases sitting between them. This CDR3 has 16 amino acids. CDR1 MGHRA and CDR2 YSYEKL come from the germline V gene. The CDR3 DNA reads as TGCGCCAGCAGCCCACCTCCCGGAGGGGGGAACACTGAAGCTTTCTTT. This encodes CASSPPPGGGNTEAFF.

J is TRBJ1-3 and V is TRBV13, with 8 bases matching TRBD1. With 4 bases clipped from V and 2 bases from J, the junction kept 4 bases outside the gene matches. The CDR3 runs to 15 residues. The germline gives CDR1 PRHDT, CDR2 FYEKMQ (reference sequence). The CDR3 loop reads CASSSRTGPGNTIYF. The DNA for the CDR3 is TGTGCCAGCAGCTCCCGGACAGGGCCTGGAAACACCATATATTTT.

The rearrangement uses TRBV19 and TRBJ1-6; D remains unclear. Deletions cut 6 bases from V and 10 bases from J, with 13 bases between. CDR1 and CDR2 from the germline V gene are LNHDA and SQIVND (reference sequence). The CDR3 is 13 amino acids. CDR3 sequence: CASREAGGSPLHF. Here the CDR3 DNA reads TGTGCCAGTAGAGAGGCCGGCGGGTCACCCCTCCACTTT.

This sequence joins TRBV27 and TRBJ1-1, with a tentative D call TRBD1 (6 bases). The CDR3 totals 13 residues. V was clipped by 5 bases and J by 7 bases, with 14 bases between them. Germline CDR1 is MNHEY and CDR2 is SMNVEV (reference sequence). CDR3 sequence: CASSATGKNEAFF. For the CDR3, the DNA is TGTGCCAGCAGTGCGACAGGAAAAAATGAAGCTTTCTTT.

J is TRBJ2-2 and V is TRBV6-5; the match to TRBD2 covers 9 bases. Trimming at V came to 6 bases and at J to 4 bases, leaving 0 bases not matched to a gene. Per germline, CDR1 MNHEY and CDR2 SVGAGI. The CDR3 extends over 13 amino acids. CDR3: CASRTSGTGELFF. The CDR3 bases are TGTGCCAGCAGGACTAGCGGCACCGGGGAGCTGTTTTTT.

The chain's CDR3 is CASSPRGGGGSDNEQFF. The CDR3 region has the DNA TGTGCCAGCAGTCCCCGGGGAGGCGGGGGGTCCGACAATGAGCAGTTCTTC. The V call is TRBV6-2 or TRBV6-3, the J call TRBJ2-1, with 8 bases that match TRBD2. This CDR3 region has 17 residues. The trim removed 5 bases at V and 5 bases at J, leaving 14 bases unmatched. Germline assignment: CDR1 MNHEY and CDR2 SVGEGT.